This T cell receptor (beta chain) was identified during a study of cytomegalovirus exposure and HLA in healthy donors (dated by TCRdb to the late 2010s). Regarding the research as a whole: According to a later analysis, the 120 or so validation repertoires were produced on the same platform as the roughly 600 repertoires of the first cohort. To predict cytomegalovirus infection status, the study brought together high-throughput TCR immunosequencing, statistical association of individual TCRs with disease status, and machine learning. Besides the first cohort of some 670 subjects, a separate validation cohort made up of about 120 different subjects was used. The aim of the study was to test whether cataloging public T cell receptors could identify signatures of past pathogen exposure. Broader findings and caveats from the paper: Of the cluster scores, 90% to 95% were above 0 in a later analysis, which found that TCRs clustered in the first cohort also tended to co-occur in the 120 validation repertoires. In both the original and validation cohorts, the classifier was reported to diagnose cytomegalovirus status with high specificity and sensitivity. In vitro tests confirmed that a few of the cytomegalovirus-associated TCR beta chains recognize cytomegalovirus antigens. All 120 or so repertoires were used to score co-occurrence in the validation cohort in a later analysis, because that analysis had no HLA typing for the cohort. Most TCR sequences were observed very rarely across donors, whereas some public TCRs were present in many individuals. According to the authors, the approach could potentially be generalized to other disease states and immunological phenotypes. In the study, around 160 TCR beta chains were listed as associated with cytomegalovirus.

The method was the immunoSEQ multiplex PCR assay. In the authors' own workflow: A statistical classification framework was developed to diagnose cytomegalovirus status using the catalog of TCR beta chain sequences. TCRdb retrieved this table from immuneACCESS and kept in-frame rearrangements only. Not all clones are present; in checked studies, unresolved V genes account for under half, and no reason is known for the remainder. V and J calls and clone size are as listed in that table; D and trimming were resolved from the DNA. The sample data list roughly 150,000 clones, and 75% to 90% of these were observed just once. The biggest ten clones account for more than 2% of the sample. Inclusive of the bounding cysteine and phenylalanine, the CDR3 is 15 residues long. The read is trimmed to its CDR3 DNA, 45 bases read in frame from base 1. V was cut back by 4 bases and J by 1 base, leaving a gap of 14 bases between them. CDR1 SGHTS and CDR2 YDEGEE are derived from the germline V gene.

Separate from the approximately 700-subject first cohort, the validation cohort of about 120 subjects was the group to which the donors belonged. On this clone itself: Its binding antigen is unknown. The input lacks base qualities; no much larger clone sits a single base away.

Sequenced input: PBMCs. The sequence came from a woman aged 18-29 years in good health and CMV-seronegative. The chain is assembled from TRBV5-8 and TRBJ1-1, with no confident D gene call. The CDR3 is CASSLIRVRNTEAFF. The DNA is as follows: TGTGCCAGCAGCCTAATCCGGGTAAGGAACACTGAAGCTTTCTTT.